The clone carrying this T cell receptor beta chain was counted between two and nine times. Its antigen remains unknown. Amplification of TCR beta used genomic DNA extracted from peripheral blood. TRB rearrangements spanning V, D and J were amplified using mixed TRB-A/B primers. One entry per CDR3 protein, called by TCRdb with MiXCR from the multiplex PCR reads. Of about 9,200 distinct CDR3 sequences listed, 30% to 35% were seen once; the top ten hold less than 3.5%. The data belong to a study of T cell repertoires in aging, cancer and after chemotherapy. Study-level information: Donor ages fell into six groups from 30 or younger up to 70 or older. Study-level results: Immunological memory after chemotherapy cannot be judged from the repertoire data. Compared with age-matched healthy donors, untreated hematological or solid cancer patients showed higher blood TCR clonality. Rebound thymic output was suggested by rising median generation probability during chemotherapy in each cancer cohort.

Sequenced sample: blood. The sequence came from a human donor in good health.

CDR3 nucleotides: TGTGCCAGCTCTGCGGGGGATTCCTACGAGCAGTACTTC. Translating gives CASSAGDSYEQYF. The J gene is TRBJ2-7, the V gene TRBV27; 7 nucleotides line up with TRBD2. CDR3 length: 13 amino acids. Germline-derived CDR1 and CDR2 are MNHEY and SMNVEV (reference sequence). Trimming cost V 8 bases and J 1 base; bases outside gene matches: 5.